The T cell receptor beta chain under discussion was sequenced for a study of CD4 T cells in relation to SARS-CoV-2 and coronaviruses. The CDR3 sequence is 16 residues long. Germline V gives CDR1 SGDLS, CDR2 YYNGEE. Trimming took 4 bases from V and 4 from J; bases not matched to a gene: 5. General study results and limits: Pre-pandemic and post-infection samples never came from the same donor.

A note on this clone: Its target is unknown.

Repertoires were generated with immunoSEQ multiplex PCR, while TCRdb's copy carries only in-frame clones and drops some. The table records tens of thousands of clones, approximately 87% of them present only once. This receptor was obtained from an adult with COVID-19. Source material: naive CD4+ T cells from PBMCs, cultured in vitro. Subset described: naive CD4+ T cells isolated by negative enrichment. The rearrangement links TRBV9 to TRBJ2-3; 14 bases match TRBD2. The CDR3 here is CASSPGLAGGADTQYF. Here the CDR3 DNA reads TGTGCCAGCAGCCCAGGACTAGCGGGAGGTGCAGATACGCAGTATTTT.